The 14 T cell receptor beta chains below all came from one sample that was sequenced in a study of CD8 T cells in ankylosing spondylitis. MiXCR was run by TCRdb on the 5' RACE reads, yielding one entry per CDR3 protein. The sample includes over 400,000 distinct CDR3 sequences, roughly a quarter of them seen just once. What these receptors recognize is not known. General observations from the study: Ankylosing spondylitis blood seemed to carry a telltale TCR beta motif made of eight or nine highly homologous variants.

The sequencing sample was made of blood, either unsorted or a sorted T cell fraction (not recorded which). These receptor sequences come from a male donor with ankylosing spondylitis.

This chain links TRBV10-3 with TRBJ2-1; no definite D call. Germline V gene lookup returns CDR1 ENHRY and CDR2 SYGVKD. The length of the CDR3 is 13 residues. Trimming stripped 8 bases from V and 6 bases from J, with 14 bases between. The CDR3 DNA reads as TGTGCCATCTTCCTAGAAGGATCCAATGAGCAGTTCTTC. Amino acids: CAIFLEGSNEQFF.

The V call is TRBV12-3 or TRBV12-4, the J call TRBJ2-1, with no clear D. The CDR3 has 14 residues. V dropped 0 bases and J dropped 6 bases, with 9 bases sitting between them. The CDR3 coding sequence is TGTGCCAGCAGTTTAGCGCTTAGCAGCAATGAGCAGTTCTTC. Protein: CASSLALSSNEQFF.

This clonotype was counted a few times. This chain uses TRBV4-2 with TRBJ2-1; 10 bases fit TRBD2. V lost 0 bases and J lost 6; bases outside the gene matches: 2. The CDR3 totals 15 residues. In germline, CDR1 is LGHNA, CDR2 YNFKEQ. The CDR3 protein is CASSQEAGGRNEQFF. The DNA of the CDR3 is TGTGCCAGCAGCCAAGAAGCGGGAGGGCGCAATGAGCAGTTCTTC.

V usage is TRBV29-1 and J usage is TRBJ1-2; 8 positions agree with TRBD1. Trimming took 5 bases from V and 6 from J; bases not matched to a gene: 2. Germline V gives CDR1 SQVTM, CDR2 ANQGSEA. CDR3 length: 11 amino acids. The CDR3 DNA follows: TGCAGCGTTCAGGGGGCGAATGGCTACACCTTC. This translates into CSVQGANGYTF.

The chain has TRBV12-5 and TRBJ2-2, with TRBD1 identical over 7 bases. The CDR3 has 13 residues. With 5 bases clipped from V and 8 bases from J, the junction kept 5 bases outside the gene matches. The germline gives CDR1 LGHNT, CDR2 FRNRAP. The CDR3 protein is CASGITGEGELFF. DNA of the CDR3: TGTGCTAGTGGTATCACAGGGGAAGGGGAGCTGTTTTTT.

The J gene is TRBJ1-1, the V gene TRBV20-1, with D unresolved. Germline V gives CDR1 DFQATT, CDR2 SNEGSKA (reference sequence). The CDR3 runs 13 residues. The V end was cut by 6 bases, the J end by 6 bases, with 17 bases between. The CDR3 reads CSAQIPASAEAFF. The DNA for the CDR3 is TGCAGTGCCCAAATCCCCGCGAGCGCTGAAGCTTTCTTT.

The V and J genes are TRBV18 and TRBJ1-1; TRBD1 is a possible D gene (5 bases). CDR1 KGHSH and CDR2 LQKENI come from the germline V gene. This CDR3 has 14 residues. V lost 3 bases and J lost 1, with 9 bases in between. DNA for the CDR3: TGTGCCAGCTCACCCCGCGGGGGGAACACTGAAGCTTTCTTT. Translation gives CASSPRGGNTEAFF.

The chain carries TRBV11-2 and TRBJ2-7, with D uncertain. The CDR3 totals 12 residues. The germline V gene has CDR1 SGHAT and CDR2 FQNNGV. Trimming removed 5 bases at V and 6 bases at J, with 11 bases between. The CDR3 here is CASSARRFEQYV. The DNA of the CDR3 is TGTGCCAGCAGCGCTAGGCGGTTCGAGCAGTACGTC.

The chain uses TRBV28 and TRBJ1-2; D call uncertain. Germline CDR1 is MDHEN and CDR2 is SYDVKM. Deletions cut 2 bases from V and 5 bases from J, with 9 bases between. The CDR3 has 13 residues. CDR3 region: CASSLEFAYGYTF. The DNA of the CDR3 is TGTGCCAGCAGTTTAGAGTTTGCTTATGGCTACACCTTC.

V usage is TRBV7-9 and J usage is TRBJ2-1; D is undetermined. Germline V gene sequence: CDR1 SEHNR, CDR2 FQNEAQ (reference sequence). The V end was cut by 5 bases, the J end by 6 bases, with 14 bases between. The CDR3 runs 14 residues. The CDR3 DNA reads as TGTGCCAGCAGCCCCGAGGCCGTGGTCAATGAGCAGTTCTTC. Translating gives CASSPEAVVNEQFF. Full variable domain (outside the CDR3, taken from reference TRBV7-9 and TRBJ2-1): DTGVSQNPRHKITKRGQNVTFRCDPISEHNRLYWYRQTLGQGPEFLTYFQNEAQLEKSRLLSDRFSAERPKGSFSTLEIQRTEQGDSAMYLCASSPEAVVNEQFFGPGTRLTVL.

This chain uses TRBV20-1 with TRBJ1-5; a possible D gene is TRBD1 (6 bases). The CDR3 contains 13 residues. The germline V gene encodes CDR1 DFQATT and CDR2 SNEGSKA (reference sequence). Trimming cost V 5 bases and J 0 bases, with 8 bases left between them. CDR3 nucleotides: TGCAGTGCTGGACAGTATAGCAATCAGCCCCAGCATTTT. Its protein is CSAGQYSNQPQHF.

The CDR3 sequence is CASSPWASGWNDKQFF. The CDR3 DNA reads as TGTGCCAGCAGCCCTTGGGCTAGCGGGTGGAACGATAAGCAGTTCTTC. This rearrangement joins TRBV3-1 to TRBJ2-1; 8 bases match TRBD2. The V gene end was trimmed by 4 bases and the J gene end by 11 bases; junction bases not matched to a gene: 16. Germline CDR1 LGHDT, CDR2 YNNKEL (reference sequence). This CDR3 has 16 residues.

This clonotype has more than one count but fewer than ten. J is TRBJ2-7 and V is TRBV20-1; TRBD2 matches at 9 bases. CDR1 and CDR2 from the germline V gene are DFQATT and SNEGSKA (reference sequence). The V segment lost 6 bases and the J segment 3 bases; nucleotides outside the gene matches: 6. This CDR3 contains 13 residues. CDR3 DNA sequence: TGCAGTGCCATGACTAGCGGCTACTACGAGCAGTACTTC. This translates into CSAMTSGYYEQYF.

This clonotype was recorded only once. The J gene is TRBJ1-5, the V gene TRBV12-3 or TRBV12-4; D unresolved. The germline V and J ends were trimmed by 4 bases and 8 bases, with 9 bases remaining between them. The CDR3 is made up of 12 amino acids. CDR3 bases: TGTGCCAGCAGTTCAGACATTAAGCCCCAGCATTTT. As protein: CASSSDIKPQHF.